The sequence of this T cell receptor beta chain was determined in a study of human T cells and chemical hapten exposure. Across the study: Sensitization involved placing 2% DPC onto a 2 cm by 2 cm region of upper inner arm skin. TCR yields per sample varied, mainly owing to small pooled library volume differences. Whole-study results and caveats: There was no change with DPC sensitization in TCRs above 1 in 1000 frequency.

Documented time point: patch test 1, 2 weeks after DPC sensitization. Treatment noted: therapeutic diphenylcyclopropenone sensitization with weekly scalp DPC. This clonotype turned up a few times. What it binds is unknown. The CDR3 has 15 amino acids. Trimming took off 3 bases at V and 1 base at J, with 10 bases between the two ends. Germline assignment: CDR1 KGHSH and CDR2 LQKENI. Using its own MiXCR run on the RACE reads, TCRdb lists one record per CDR3 protein. The sample records 85,000 or so distinct CDR3 sequences, about 10% being singletons. The rearrangement joins TRBV18 to TRBJ1-5, with D possibly being TRBD1 (6 bases). The sample here was whole blood, taken in connection with sensitization to the hapten diphenylcyclopropenone (DPC). The sequence derives from a woman aged 45 to 65 with alopecia areata. Some clones in this sample may be carry-over from other donors' samples. CDR3 in amino acids: CASSPNTGSNQPQHF. Written as DNA, the CDR3 is TGTGCCAGCTCACCGAATACAGGGAGCAATCAGCCCCAGCATTTT. Full variable domain (outside the CDR3, taken from reference TRBV18 and TRBJ1-5): NAGVMQNPRHLVRRRGQEARLRCSPMKGHSHVYWYRQLPEEGLKFMVYLQKENIIDESGMPKERFSAEFPKEGPSILRIQQVVRGDSAAYFCASSPNTGSNQPQHFGDGTRLSIL.